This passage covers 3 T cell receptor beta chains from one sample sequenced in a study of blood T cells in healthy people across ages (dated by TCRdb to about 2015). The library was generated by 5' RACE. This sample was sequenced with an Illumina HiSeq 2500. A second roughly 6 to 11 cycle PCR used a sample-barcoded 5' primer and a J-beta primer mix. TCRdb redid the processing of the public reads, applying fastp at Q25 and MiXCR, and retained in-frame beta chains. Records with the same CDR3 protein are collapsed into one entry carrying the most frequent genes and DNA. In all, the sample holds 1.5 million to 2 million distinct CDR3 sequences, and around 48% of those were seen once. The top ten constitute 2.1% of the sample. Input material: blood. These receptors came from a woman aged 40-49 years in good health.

CDR3 sequence reads: CASSLVGKENIQYF. CDR3 DNA: TGCGCCAGCAGCTTGGTGGGGAAGGAAAACATTCAGTACTTC. The J gene is TRBJ2-4, the V gene TRBV5-1; D call uncertain. Germline V gene data show CDR1 as SGHRS and CDR2 as YFSETQ. This CDR3 comprises 14 residues. V lost 0 bases to trimming and J lost 5 bases, with 9 bases between them.

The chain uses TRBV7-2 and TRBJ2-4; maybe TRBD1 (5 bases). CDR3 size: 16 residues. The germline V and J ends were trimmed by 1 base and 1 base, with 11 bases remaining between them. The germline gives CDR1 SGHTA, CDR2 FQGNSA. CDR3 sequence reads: CASSLDGAHAKNIQYF. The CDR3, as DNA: TGTGCCAGCAGCTTAGATGGGGCCCACGCCAAAAACATTCAGTACTTC.

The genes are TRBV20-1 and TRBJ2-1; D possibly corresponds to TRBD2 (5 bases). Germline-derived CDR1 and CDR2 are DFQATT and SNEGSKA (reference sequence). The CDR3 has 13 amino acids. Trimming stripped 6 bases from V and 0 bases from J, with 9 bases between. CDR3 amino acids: CSAVATSYNEQFF. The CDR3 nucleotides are TGCAGTGCCGTAGCGACCTCCTACAATGAGCAGTTCTTC.